This paragraph covers one TCR beta chain sequence. The antigen is undetermined. The sample is drawn from a study of T cells after yellow fever vaccination. Study-level background: With SMART-Seq v4 Ultra Low Input, the fractions containing low cell numbers were prepared.

Study-wide findings and caveats: Just a small share of clonotypes turned up in the CD4 compartment as well as the CD8 compartment. Booster samples showed a return of most primary-vaccination clones (approximately 96% CD4, roughly 85% CD8).

Trimming pared 0 bases from V and 10 bases from J, leaving 10 bases between. The CDR3 contains 13 residues. The germline V gene encodes CDR1 SGHTA and CDR2 FQGNSA. TCRdb redid the calling of the 5' RACE reads with MiXCR, one entry per CDR3 protein. The repertoire holds 300,000 or so distinct CDR3 sequences, with roughly 13% as singletons. The receptor's source is a young man who received the YFV17D yellow fever vaccine. V usage is TRBV7-2 and J usage is TRBJ2-1; no clear D gene. Here the sequenced sample was CD4+ T cells sorted from PBMCs, taken 45 days after the yellow fever booster vaccination. CDR3 sequence: CASSLARSEEQFF. The CDR3 nucleotides are TGTGCCAGCAGCTTAGCGCGGAGCGAGGAGCAGTTCTTC.